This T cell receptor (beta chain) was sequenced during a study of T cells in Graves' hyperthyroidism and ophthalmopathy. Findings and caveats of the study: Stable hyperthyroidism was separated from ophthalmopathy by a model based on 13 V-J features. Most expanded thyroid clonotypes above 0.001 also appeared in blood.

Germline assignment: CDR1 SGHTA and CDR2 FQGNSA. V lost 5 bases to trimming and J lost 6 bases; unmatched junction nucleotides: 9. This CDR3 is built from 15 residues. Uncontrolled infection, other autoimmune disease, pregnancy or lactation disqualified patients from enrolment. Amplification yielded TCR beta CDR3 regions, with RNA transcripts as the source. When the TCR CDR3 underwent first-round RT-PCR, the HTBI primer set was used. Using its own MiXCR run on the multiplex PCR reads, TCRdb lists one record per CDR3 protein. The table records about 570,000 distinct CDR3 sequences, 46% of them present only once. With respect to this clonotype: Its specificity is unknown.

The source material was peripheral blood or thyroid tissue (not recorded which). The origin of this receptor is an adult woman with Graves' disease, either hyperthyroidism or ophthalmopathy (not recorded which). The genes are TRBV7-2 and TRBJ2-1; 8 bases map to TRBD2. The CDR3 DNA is TGTGCCAGCAGCCTGGTAGCGGGACGGTTCAATGAGCAGTTCTTC. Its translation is CASSLVAGRFNEQFF.